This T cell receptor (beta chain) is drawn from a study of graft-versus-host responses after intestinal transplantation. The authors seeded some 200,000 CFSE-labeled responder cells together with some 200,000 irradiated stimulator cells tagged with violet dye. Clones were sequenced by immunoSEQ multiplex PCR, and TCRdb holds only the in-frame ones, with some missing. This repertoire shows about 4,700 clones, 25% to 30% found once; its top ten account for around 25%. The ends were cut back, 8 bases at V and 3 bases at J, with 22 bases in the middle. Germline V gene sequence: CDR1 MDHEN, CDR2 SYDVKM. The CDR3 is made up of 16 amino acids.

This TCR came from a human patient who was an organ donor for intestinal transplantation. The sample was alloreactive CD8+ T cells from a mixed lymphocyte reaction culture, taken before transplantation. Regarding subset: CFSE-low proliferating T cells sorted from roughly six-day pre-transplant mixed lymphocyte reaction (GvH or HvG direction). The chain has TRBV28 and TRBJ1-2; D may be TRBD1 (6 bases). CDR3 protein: CASETYREGVYYGYTF. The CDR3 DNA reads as TGTGCCAGCGAGACCTACAGGGAGGGGGTTTACTATGGCTACACCTTC.